The T cell receptor beta chain under discussion was sequenced for a study of T cells in Graves' hyperthyroidism and ophthalmopathy. Amplified TCR beta CDR3 regions came from RNA transcripts. The HTBI primer set served for first-round RT-PCR of the TCR CDR3. TCRdb processed the multiplex PCR reads anew with MiXCR; each CDR3 protein has one entry. Of 600,000 to 700,000 distinct CDR3 sequences in the sample, about 45% are singletons; the top ten hold approximately 6.8%. The V segment lost 1 base and the J segment 7 bases; nucleotides outside the gene matches: 0. The CDR3 sequence is 13 residues long. CDR1 SNHLY and CDR2 FYNNEI come from the germline V gene. The study left out patients who had uncontrolled infection, other autoimmune disease, pregnancy or lactation.

The sequenced sample consisted of peripheral blood or thyroid tissue (not recorded which). The origin of this receptor is an adult man with Graves' disease, either hyperthyroidism or ophthalmopathy (not recorded which). The chain combines TRBV2 with TRBJ1-4, with TRBD1 matching over 7 bases. CDR3: CASSEGTGEKLFF. In DNA form, the CDR3 reads TGTGCCAGCAGTGAAGGGACAGGTGAAAAACTGTTTTTT.